Presented here are 10 T cell receptor beta chains from one specimen sequenced in a study of T cell responses to AZD1222 COVID-19 vaccine. TCRdb's copy holds only in-frame clones and misses some; the assay was immunoSEQ multiplex PCR. The repertoire consists of more than 110,000 clones, with 88% occurring once and the leading ten covering more than 3%. The material was peripheral blood, obtained 28 days after the second AZD1222 dose. All receptors derive from an adult who received the AZD1222 COVID-19 vaccine.

The rearrangement joins TRBV2 to TRBJ1-1; D is uncertain. The CDR3 is 13 residues long. Germline CDR1 SNHLY, CDR2 FYNNEI. V was pared by 7 bases and J by 0 bases, with 9 bases between. The CDR3 sequence is CASKRLLNTEAFF. CDR3 nucleotides: TGTGCCAGCAAGCGCCTACTGAACACTGAAGCTTTCTTT.

The rearrangement joins TRBV21-1 to TRBJ2-2; the table's TRBD1 call for D was not verified on the DNA. TRBV21-1 is deemed a pseudogene. The CDR3 runs 16 residues. DNA of the CDR3: TGTGCCAGCATCTACTCGGCAGGGGCGAACACCGGGGAGCTGTTTTTT. Residues: CASIYSAGANTGELFF.

The J gene is TRBJ2-3, the V gene TRBV30; D gene uncertain. V lost 0 bases and J lost 7, with 8 bases in between. Per the germline V gene, CDR1 is GTSNPN and CDR2 is SVGIG (reference sequence). This CDR3 spans 12 amino acids. CDR3 amino acids: CAWSVDLNTQYF. Here the CDR3 DNA reads TGTGCCTGGAGTGTAGACCTGAATACGCAGTATTTT. The variable domain in full, with the rest retrieved from reference TRBV30 and TRBJ2-3, is SQTIHQWPATLVQPVGSPLSLECTVEGTSNPNLYWYRQAAGRGLQLLFYSVGIGQISSEVPQNLSASRPQDRQFILSSKKLLLSDSGFYLCAWSVDLNTQYFGPGTRLTVL.

J is TRBJ2-3 and V is TRBV7-6, with TRBD2 identical over 7 bases. CDR1 and CDR2 from the germline V gene are SGHVS and FNYEAQ. The V and J ends lost 3 bases and 1 base, in that order; junction bases with no gene match: 4. This CDR3 is built from 15 residues. The chain's CDR3 is CASSFYSGGTDTQYF. The CDR3 DNA reads as TGTGCCAGCAGCTTCTACAGCGGGGGCACAGATACGCAGTATTTT.

The chain links TRBV24-1 to TRBJ2-3; 8 bases line up with TRBD1. Germline loops: CDR1 KGHDR, CDR2 SFDVKD. The CDR3 sequence is 16 residues long. V lost 5 bases, J lost 1 base, and 7 bases stayed unmatched. CDR3 coding DNA: TGTGCCACCAGTGCCCTTCCGGGACAGGGCACAGATACGCAGTATTTT. Its translation is CATSALPGQGTDTQYF.

This chain connects TRBV9 to TRBJ2-2, with D possibly TRBD2 on 6 matching bases. Trimming removed 0 bases from V and 3 bases from J, with 12 bases in between. The germline gives CDR1 SGDLS, CDR2 YYNGEE. The CDR3 is 16 amino acids. CDR3 nucleotide sequence: TGTGCCAGCAGCGTAGAAGGAGGGATCGACACCGGGGAGCTGTTTTTT. Translation: CASSVEGGIDTGELFF. The whole variable domain, remainder taken from reference TRBV9 and TRBJ2-2, is DSGVTQTPKHLITATGQRVTLRCSPRSGDLSVYWYQQSLDQGLQFLIQYYNGEERAKGNILERFSAQQFPDLHSELNLSSLELGDSALYFCASSVEGGIDTGELFFGEGSRLTVL.

The chain uses TRBV7-2 and TRBJ2-7, with TRBD2 as a possible D gene (5 bases). CDR3 length equals 16 residues. CDR1 and CDR2 from the germline V gene are SGHTA and FQGNSA. V lost 0 bases to trimming and J lost 2 bases, with 14 bases between them. The DNA for the CDR3 is TGTGCCAGCAGCTTAGCGGCGGGCAGAAGCACCTACGAGCAGTACTTC. Residues: CASSLAAGRSTYEQYF.

The CDR3 nucleotides read TGTGCCAGTAGCCGGACAGTCTTTATCTCTGGAAACACCATATATTTT. The encoded protein is CASSRTVFISGNTIYF. V is TRBV19 and J is TRBJ1-3; possible D gene TRBD1, 6 bases. The CDR3 totals 16 residues. V shed 6 bases and J shed 0 bases, with 15 bases lying between them. Germline V CDR1 and CDR2: LNHDA, SQIVND (reference sequence).

J is TRBJ2-4 and V is TRBV11-2; a weak D match, TRBD2 (6 bases). The CDR3 runs 15 residues. Deletions cut 1 base from V and 8 bases from J, with 15 bases between. Germline V gives CDR1 SGHAT, CDR2 FQNNGV. The CDR3: CASSLAGSLGYIQYF. For the CDR3, the DNA is TGTGCCAGCAGCTTAGCCGGGAGTTTGGGTTACATTCAGTACTTC.

This clone was seen a few times. The CDR3 sequence is CASSPYGSLPNEQFF. The CDR3 coding sequence is TGTGCCAGCAGCCCCTACGGGAGCCTACCTAATGAGCAGTTCTTC. The J gene is TRBJ2-1, the V gene TRBV6-5, with D maybe TRBD2 (6 bases). In germline, CDR1 is MNHEY, CDR2 SVGAGI. The CDR3 loop spans 15 amino acids. Trimming left V 6 bases short and J 7 bases short, with 19 bases between.